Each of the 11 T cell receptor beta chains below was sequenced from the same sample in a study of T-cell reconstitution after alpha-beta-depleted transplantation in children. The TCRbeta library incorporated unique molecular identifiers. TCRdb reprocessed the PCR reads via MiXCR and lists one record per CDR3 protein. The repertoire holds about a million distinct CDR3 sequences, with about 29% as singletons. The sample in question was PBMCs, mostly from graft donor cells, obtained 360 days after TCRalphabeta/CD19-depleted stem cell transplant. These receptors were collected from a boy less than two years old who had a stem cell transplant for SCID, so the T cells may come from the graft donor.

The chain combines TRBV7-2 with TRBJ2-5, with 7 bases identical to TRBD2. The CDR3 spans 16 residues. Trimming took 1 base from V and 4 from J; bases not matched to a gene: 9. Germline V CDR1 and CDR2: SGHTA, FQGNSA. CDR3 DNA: TGTGCCAGCAGCTTAGTCGGCGGGGGAGGTTCAGAGACCCAGTACTTC. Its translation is CASSLVGGGGSETQYF.

The CDR3 loop is CASTASGGADTQYF. In nucleotides, the CDR3 is TGTGCCAGCACGGCTAGCGGGGGGGCCGATACGCAGTATTTT. The chain recombines TRBV12-3 or TRBV12-4 with TRBJ2-3; the match to TRBD2 covers 12 bases. V shed 7 bases, J shed 6 bases, and the junction held 5 bases outside the gene matches. This CDR3 comprises 14 residues.

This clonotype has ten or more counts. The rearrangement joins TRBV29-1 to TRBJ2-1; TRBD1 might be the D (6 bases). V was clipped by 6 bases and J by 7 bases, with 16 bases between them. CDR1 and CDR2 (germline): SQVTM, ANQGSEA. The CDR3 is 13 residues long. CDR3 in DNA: TGCAGCGTCTGTAAACAGGGTGTAAATGAGCAGTTCTTC. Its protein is CSVCKQGVNEQFF.

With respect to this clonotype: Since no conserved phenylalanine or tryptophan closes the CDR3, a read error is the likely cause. The CDR3 sequence: CASSLGWGRALMVTEAFV. The CDR3 coding sequence is TGTGCCAGCAGCTTAGGGTGGGGGAGGGCTTTGATGGTTACTGAAGCTTTCGTT. The rearrangement links TRBV7-7 to TRBJ1-1, with D maybe TRBD1 (5 bases). The V gene's germline CDR1 is SSHAT and CDR2 FNYEAQ (reference sequence). The CDR3 is 18 residues long. Trimming cost V 1 base and J 5 bases, with 23 bases left between them.

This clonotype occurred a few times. CDR3 amino acids: CASSTQGTGIQYF. CDR3 DNA sequence: TGTGCCAGCAGCACTCAGGGGACTGGCATTCAGTACTTC. The chain joins TRBV7-2 to TRBJ2-4; D is perhaps TRBD1 or TRBD2 (6 bases each). The ends were cut back, 5 bases at V and 9 bases at J, with 14 bases in the middle. Germline CDR1 is SGHTA and CDR2 is FQGNSA. The CDR3 length is 13 residues.

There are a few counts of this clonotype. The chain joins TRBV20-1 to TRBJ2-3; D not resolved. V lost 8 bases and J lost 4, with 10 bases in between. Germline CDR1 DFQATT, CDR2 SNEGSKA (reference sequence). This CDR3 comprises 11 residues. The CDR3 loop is CSPRYADTQYF. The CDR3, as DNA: TGCAGTCCGAGATACGCAGATACGCAGTATTTT.

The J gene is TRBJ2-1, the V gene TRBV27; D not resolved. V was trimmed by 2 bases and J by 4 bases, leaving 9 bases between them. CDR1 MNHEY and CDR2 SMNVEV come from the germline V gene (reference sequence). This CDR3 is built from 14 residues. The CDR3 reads CASSLRPEYNEQFF. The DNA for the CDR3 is TGTGCCAGCAGTTTAAGGCCAGAGTACAATGAGCAGTTCTTC.

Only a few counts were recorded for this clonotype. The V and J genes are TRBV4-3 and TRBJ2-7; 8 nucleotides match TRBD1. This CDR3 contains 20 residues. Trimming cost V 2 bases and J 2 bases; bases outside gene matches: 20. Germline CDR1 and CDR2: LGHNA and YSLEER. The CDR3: CASSQSHHQPPGQATYEQYF. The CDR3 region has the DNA TGCGCCAGCAGCCAAAGCCATCACCAACCGCCGGGACAGGCTACCTACGAGCAGTACTTC.

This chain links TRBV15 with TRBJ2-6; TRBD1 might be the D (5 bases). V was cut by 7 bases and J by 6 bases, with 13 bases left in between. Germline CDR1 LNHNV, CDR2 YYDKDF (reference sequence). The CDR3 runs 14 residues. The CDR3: CATIGTREANVLTF. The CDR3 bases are TGTGCCACCATTGGAACCAGGGAGGCCAACGTCCTGACTTTC. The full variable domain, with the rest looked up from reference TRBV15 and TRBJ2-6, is DAMVIQNPRYQVTQFGKPVTLSCSQTLNHNVMYWYQQKSSQAPKLLFHYYDKDFNNEADTPDNFQSRRPNTSFCFLDIRSPGLGDTAMYLCATIGTREANVLTFGAGSRLTVL.

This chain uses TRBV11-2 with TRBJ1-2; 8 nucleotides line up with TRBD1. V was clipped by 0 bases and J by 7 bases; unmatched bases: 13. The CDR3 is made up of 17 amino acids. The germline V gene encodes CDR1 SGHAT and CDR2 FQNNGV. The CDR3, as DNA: TGTGCCAGCAGCTTAGACTCCCCGGCCAGGGGGCTAGGTGGCTACACCTTC. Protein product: CASSLDSPARGLGGYTF.

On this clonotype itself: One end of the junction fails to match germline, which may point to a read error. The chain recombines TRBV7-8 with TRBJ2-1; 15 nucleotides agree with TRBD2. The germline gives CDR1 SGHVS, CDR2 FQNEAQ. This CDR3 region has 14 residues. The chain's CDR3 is CASSLVGTSGGSHF. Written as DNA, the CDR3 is TGTGCCAGCAGCTTAGTAGGGACTAGCGGGGGGTCCCACTTC.